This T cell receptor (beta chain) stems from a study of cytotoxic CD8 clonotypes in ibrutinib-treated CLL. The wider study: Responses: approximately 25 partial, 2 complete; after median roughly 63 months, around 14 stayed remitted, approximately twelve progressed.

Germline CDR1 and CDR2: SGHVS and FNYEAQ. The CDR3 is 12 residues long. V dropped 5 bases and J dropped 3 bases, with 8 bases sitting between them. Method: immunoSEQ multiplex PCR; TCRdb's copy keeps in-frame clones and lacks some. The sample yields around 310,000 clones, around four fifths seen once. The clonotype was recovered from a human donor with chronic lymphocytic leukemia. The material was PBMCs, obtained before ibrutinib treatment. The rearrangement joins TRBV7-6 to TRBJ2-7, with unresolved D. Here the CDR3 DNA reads TGTGCCAGCAGCCGTTCGGGCTACGAGCAGTACTTC. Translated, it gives CASSRSGYEQYF.